This entry features one T cell receptor beta chain sequence. The assay was immunoSEQ multiplex PCR, and TCRdb's table has in-frame clones only and misses some. Of 60,000 to 65,000 clones in the sample, 79% were seen once. These data belong to a study of siplizumab effects on memory and regulatory T cells. The germline CDR1 and CDR2 sequences are MGHRA and YSYEKL. V was trimmed by 1 base and J by 0 bases, leaving 7 bases between them. CDR3 length: 15 residues. The chain links TRBV4-1 to TRBJ1-5; D is unresolved. Input material: memory CD4+ T cells sorted from blood. The sequence was collected from a human donor in good health. The chain's CDR3 is CASSQVLYSNQPQHF. The CDR3 DNA is TGCGCCAGCAGCCAAGTTCTTTATAGCAATCAGCCCCAGCATTTT.